This T cell receptor (beta chain) was obtained from a study of T cells in Graves' hyperthyroidism and ophthalmopathy. CDR3 length equals 14 residues. Germline V gene data show CDR1 as GTSNPN and CDR2 as SVGIG (reference sequence). Trimming pared 5 bases from V and 1 base from J, leaving 15 bases between. On this clonotype itself: Its antigen is unknown.

Regions amplified from RNA transcripts were the TCR beta CDR3 regions. HTBI primers were employed in a first-round RT-PCR of the TCR CDR3. TCRdb used MiXCR to reprocess the multiplex PCR reads, holding one entry per CDR3 protein. The table has around 300,000 distinct CDR3 sequences, about 25% seen once. Study results and caveats: Most expanded thyroid clonotypes above 0.001 recurred in blood. Before onset, ophthalmopathy was predicted by the model a median around 6 months earlier.

Patients having uncontrolled infection, another autoimmune disease, pregnancy or lactation were not included. The authors obtained PBMCs from around 11 ml of fresh peripheral blood. Sequencing was performed on blood. The source is a man aged 40-49 years with Graves' hyperthyroidism that later progressed to Graves' ophthalmopathy. J is TRBJ2-7 and V is TRBV30; D perhaps matches TRBD2 (6 bases). CDR3 amino acids: CAWGGKMTSYEQYF. In nucleotides, the CDR3 is TGTGCCTGGGGGGGGAAGATGACTTCCTACGAGCAGTACTTC.